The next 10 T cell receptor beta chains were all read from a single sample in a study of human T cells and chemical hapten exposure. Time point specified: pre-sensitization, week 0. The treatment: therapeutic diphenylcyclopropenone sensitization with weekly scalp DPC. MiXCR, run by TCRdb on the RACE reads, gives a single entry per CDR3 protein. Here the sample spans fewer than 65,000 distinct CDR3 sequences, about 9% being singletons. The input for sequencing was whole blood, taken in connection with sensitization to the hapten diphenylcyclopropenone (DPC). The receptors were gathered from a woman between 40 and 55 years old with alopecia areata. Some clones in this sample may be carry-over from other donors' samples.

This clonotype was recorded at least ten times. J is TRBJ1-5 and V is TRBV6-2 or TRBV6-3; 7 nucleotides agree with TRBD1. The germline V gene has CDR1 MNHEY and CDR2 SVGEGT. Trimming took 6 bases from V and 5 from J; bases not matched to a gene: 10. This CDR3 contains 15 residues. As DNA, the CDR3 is TGTGCCAGCAGCCGTCAGACAGGGCCCCATCAGCCCCAGCATTTT. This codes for CASSRQTGPHQPQHF.

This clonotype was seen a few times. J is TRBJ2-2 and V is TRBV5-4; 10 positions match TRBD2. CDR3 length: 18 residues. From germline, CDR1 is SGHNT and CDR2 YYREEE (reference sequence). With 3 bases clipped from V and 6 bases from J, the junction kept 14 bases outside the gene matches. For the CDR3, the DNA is TGTGCCAGCAGCTATGGCGGACGGCTAGCGGGGGTGTCCGGGGAGCTGTTTTTT. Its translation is CASSYGGRLAGVSGELFF. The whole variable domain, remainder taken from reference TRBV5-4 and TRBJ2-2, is ETGVTQSPTHLIKTRGQQVTLRCSSQSGHNTVSWYQQALGQGPQFIFQYYREEENGRGNFPPRFSGLQFPNYSSELNVNALELDDSALYLCASSYGGRLAGVSGELFFGEGSRLTVL.

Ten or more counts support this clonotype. For the CDR3, the DNA is TGTGCCAGCAGCCAAAACAGGGCGAACGGGGAGCTGTTTTTT. Residues: CASSQNRANGELFF. The chain is built from TRBV14 and TRBJ2-2; a weak D match, TRBD1 (6 bases). CDR1 and CDR2 from the germline V gene are SGHDN and FVKESK. The CDR3 is 14 amino acids. Trimming took off 2 bases at V and 7 bases at J, with 11 bases between the two ends.

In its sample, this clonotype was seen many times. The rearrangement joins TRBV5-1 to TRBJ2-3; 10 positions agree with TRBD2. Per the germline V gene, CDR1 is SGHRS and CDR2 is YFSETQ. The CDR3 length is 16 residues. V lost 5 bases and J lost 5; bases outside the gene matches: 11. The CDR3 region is CASSPRPSGGLDTQYF. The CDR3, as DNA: TGCGCCAGCAGTCCCCGCCCTAGCGGGGGTCTAGATACGCAGTATTTT.

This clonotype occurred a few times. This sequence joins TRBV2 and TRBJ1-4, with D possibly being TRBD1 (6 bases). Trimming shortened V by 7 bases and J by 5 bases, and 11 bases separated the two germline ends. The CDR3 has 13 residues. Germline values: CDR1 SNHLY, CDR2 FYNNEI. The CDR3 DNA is TGTGCCAGCAAGGGGGAATGGAATGAAAAACTGTTTTTT. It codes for CASKGEWNEKLFF.

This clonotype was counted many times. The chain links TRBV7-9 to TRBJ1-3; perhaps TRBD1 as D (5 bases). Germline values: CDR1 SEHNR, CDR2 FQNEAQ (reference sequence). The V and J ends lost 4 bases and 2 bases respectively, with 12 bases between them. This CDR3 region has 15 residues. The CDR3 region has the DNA TGTGCCAGCAGCTATCGTGGGGCGCCTGGAAACACCATATATTTT. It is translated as CASSYRGAPGNTIYF.

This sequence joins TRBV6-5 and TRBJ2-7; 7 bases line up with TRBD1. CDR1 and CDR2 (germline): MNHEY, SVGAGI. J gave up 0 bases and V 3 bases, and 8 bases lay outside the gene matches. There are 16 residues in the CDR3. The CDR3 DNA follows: TGTGCCAGCAGTTATGAAAAGGGGACAGACTCCTACGAGCAGTACTTC. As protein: CASSYEKGTDSYEQYF.

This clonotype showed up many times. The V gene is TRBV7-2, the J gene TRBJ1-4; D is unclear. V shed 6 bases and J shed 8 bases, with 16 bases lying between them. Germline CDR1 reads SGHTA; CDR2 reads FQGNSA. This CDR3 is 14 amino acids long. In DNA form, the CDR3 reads TGTGCCAGCAGTTACCCTGGCAGTGGGGAAAAACTGTTTTTT. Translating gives CASSYPGSGEKLFF.

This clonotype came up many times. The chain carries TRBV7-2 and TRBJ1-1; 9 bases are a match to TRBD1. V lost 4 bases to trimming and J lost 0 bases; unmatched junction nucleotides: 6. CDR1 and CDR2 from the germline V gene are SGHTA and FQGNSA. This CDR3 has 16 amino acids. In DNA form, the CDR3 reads TGTGCCAGCAGCTCCGGGACAGGGCTGATGAACACTGAAGCTTTCTTT. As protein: CASSSGTGLMNTEAFF.

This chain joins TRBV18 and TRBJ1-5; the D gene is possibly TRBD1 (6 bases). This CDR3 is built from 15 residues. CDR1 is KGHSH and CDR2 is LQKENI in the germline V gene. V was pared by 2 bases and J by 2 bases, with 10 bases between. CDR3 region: CASSPSNRGNQPQHF. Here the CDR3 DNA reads TGTGCCAGCTCACCATCGAACAGGGGCAATCAGCCCCAGCATTTT.